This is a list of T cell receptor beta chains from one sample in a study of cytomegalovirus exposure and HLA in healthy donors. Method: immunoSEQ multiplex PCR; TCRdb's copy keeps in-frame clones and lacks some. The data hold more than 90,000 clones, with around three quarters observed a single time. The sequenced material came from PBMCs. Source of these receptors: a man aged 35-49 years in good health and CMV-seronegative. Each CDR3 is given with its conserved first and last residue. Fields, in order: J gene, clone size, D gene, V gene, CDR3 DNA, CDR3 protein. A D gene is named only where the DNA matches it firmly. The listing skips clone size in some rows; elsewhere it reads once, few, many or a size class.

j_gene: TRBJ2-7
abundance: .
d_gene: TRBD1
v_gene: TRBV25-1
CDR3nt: TGTGCCAGCAGTGTGCTACCGGGACAGGGGACGACCTACGAGCAGTACTTC
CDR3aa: CASSVLPGQGTTYEQYF

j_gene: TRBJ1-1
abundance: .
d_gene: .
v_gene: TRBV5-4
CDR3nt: TGTGCCAGCAGCTTACCGGGGGCTGAAGCTTTCTTT
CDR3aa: CASSLPGAEAFF

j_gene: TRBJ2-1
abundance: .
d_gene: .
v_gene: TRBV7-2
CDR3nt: TGTGCCAGCATGATGAGCAGGGGAAACAATGAGCAGTTCTTC
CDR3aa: CASMMSRGNNEQFF

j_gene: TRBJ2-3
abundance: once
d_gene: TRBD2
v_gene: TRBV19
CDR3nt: TGTGCCAGTAGTACCCATTATAGTAGCGGGGGGCGAGATACGCAGTATTTT
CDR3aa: CASSTHYSSGGRDTQYF

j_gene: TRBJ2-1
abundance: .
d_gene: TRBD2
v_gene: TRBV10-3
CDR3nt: TGTGCCATCAGTGGTCGGAGCGGGGGAAACTACGACTACAATGAGCAGTTCTTC
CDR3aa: CAISGRSGGNYDYNEQFF

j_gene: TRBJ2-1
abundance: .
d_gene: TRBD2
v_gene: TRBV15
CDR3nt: TGTGCCACCAGCAGATCCTCCGGACTAGCGGGGTTGGGGCAGTTCTTC
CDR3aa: CATSRSSGLAGLGQFF

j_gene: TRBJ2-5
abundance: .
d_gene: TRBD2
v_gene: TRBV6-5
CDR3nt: TGTGCCAGCAGTCAACGTAGCGGGGGGATGACCCAGTACTTC
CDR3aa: CASSQRSGGMTQYF

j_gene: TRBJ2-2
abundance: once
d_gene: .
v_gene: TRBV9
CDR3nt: TGTGCCAGCAGCGTAGGGGCCGGGACACTCACCGGGGAGCTGTTTTTT
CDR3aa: CASSVGAGTLTGELFF

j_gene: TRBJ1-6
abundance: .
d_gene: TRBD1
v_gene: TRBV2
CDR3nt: TGTGCCAGCAGCCGTGGACAGGGATCCACCCTCCACTTT
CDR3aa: CASSRGQGSTLHF

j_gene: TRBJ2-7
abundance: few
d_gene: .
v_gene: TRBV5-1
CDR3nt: TGCGCCAGCAGCTTCGGACAGCCCACTTCCTACGAGCAGTACTTC
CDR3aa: CASSFGQPTSYEQYF

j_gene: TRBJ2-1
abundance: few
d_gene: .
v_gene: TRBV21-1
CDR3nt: TGTGCCAGCAGCAATGGGCACAATGAGCAGTTCTTC
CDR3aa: CASSNGHNEQFF

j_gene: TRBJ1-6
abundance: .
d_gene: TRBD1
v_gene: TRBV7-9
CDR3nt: TGTGCCAGCAGCATAACAGGGGTTGCACCCCTCCACTTT
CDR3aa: CASSITGVAPLHF

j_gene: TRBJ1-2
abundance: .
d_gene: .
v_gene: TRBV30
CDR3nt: TGTGCCTGGAGGGAGTTGCTTTCCTATGGCTACACCTTC
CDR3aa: CAWRELLSYGYTF

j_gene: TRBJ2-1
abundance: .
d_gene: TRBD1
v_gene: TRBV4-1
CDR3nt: TGCGCCAGCAGCTCACGGACAGGGGATGAGCAGTTCTTC
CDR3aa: CASSSRTGDEQFF

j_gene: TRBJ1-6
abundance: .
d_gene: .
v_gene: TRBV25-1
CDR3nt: TGTGCCAGCAGTGAAGCAGGGGCAGGTAATTCACCCCTCCACTTT
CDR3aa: CASSEAGAGNSPLHF

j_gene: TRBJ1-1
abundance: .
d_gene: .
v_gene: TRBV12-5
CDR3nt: TGTGCTAGTGGTTCGACAGAGAACACTGAAGCTTTCTTT
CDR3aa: CASGSTENTEAFF

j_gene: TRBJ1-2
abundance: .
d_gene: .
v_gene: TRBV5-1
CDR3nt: TGCGCCAGCAGCTTGGCTAGCGTAGCAGGGAAAATGAGTGTTAACTATGGCTACACCTTC
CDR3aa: CASSLASVAGKMSVNYGYTF

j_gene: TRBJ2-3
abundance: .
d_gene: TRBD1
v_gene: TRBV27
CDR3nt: TGTGCCAGCAGGTGGGGACAGGGGGATACAGATACGCAGTATTTT
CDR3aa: CASRWGQGDTDTQYF

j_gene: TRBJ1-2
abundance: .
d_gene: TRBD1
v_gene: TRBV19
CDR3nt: TGTGCCACTTGGTACTTAGGGGGCACTGCCCCTGGCTACACCTTC
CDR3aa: CATWYLGGTAPGYTF

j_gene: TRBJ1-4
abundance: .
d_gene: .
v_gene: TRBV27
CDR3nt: TGTGCCAGCAGTTTAGAGGGCCATAGTAATGAAAAACTGTTTTTT
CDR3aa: CASSLEGHSNEKLFF

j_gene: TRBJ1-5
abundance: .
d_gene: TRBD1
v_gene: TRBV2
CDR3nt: TGTGCCAGCAGTTACAGGGGCGCCGGCCAGCCCCAGCATTTT
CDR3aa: CASSYRGAGQPQHF

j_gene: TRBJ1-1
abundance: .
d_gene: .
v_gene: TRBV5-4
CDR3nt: TGTGCCAGCAGCGAGCCTGGAGGGCCTGAAGCTTTCTTT
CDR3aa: CASSEPGGPEAFF

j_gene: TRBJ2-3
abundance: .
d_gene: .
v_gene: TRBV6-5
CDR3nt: TGTGCCAGCAGTGGAGAGGGGGGGCCAACAGATACGCAGTATTTT
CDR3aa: CASSGEGGPTDTQYF

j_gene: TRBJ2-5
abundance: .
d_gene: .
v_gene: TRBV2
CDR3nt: TGTGCCAGCAAACCGACAGAGTACCAAGAGACCCAGTACTTC
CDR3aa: CASKPTEYQETQYF

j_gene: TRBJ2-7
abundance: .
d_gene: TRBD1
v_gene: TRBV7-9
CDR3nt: TGTTCCAGCAGCTGGCCGGGACAGGGGATTTACGAGCAGTACTTC
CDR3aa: CSSSWPGQGIYEQYF

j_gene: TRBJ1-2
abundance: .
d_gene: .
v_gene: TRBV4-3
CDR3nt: TGCGCCAGCAGCCAGGACGGGGACTATGGCTACACCTTC
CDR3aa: CASSQDGDYGYTF

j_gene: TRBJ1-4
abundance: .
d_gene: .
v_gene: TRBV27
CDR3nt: TGTGCCAGCAGTTTACGGGGTGAAAAACTGTTTTTT
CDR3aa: CASSLRGEKLFF

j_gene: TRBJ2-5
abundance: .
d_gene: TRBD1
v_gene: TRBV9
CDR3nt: TGTGCCAGCAGCGCATCGGGACAGAACCAAGAGACCCAGTACTTC
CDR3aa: CASSASGQNQETQYF

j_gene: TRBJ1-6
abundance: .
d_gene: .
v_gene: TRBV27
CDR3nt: TGTGCCAGCAGTTCTTCCCCGACGGCTAGCTCCTATAATTCACCCCTCCACTTT
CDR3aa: CASSSSPTASSYNSPLHF

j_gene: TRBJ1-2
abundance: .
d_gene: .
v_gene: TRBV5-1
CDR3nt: TGCGCCAGCAGCTTGGGAGGGTACAGTGGCTACACCTTC
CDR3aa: CASSLGGYSGYTF

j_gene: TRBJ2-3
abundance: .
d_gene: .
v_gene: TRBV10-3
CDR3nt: TGTGCCACTGGTGGGGGGTTTAGCACAGATACGCAGTATTTT
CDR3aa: CATGGGFSTDTQYF

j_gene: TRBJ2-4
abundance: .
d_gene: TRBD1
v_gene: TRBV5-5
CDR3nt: TGTGCCAGTGACAGGGAAGGAGCCAAAAACATTCAGTACTTC
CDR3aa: CASDREGAKNIQYF

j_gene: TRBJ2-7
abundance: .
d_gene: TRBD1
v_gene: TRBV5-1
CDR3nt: TGCGCCAGCGGGAGGACAGGGTCGTACGAGCAGTACTTC
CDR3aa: CASGRTGSYEQYF

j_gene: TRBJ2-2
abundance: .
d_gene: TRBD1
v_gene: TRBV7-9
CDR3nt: TGTTCCAGCAGCTTACGAGGGGGCAACACCGGGGAGCTGTTTTTT
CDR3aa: CSSSLRGGNTGELFF

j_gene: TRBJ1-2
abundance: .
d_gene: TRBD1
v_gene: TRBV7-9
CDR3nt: TGTGCCAGCAGCCCGGAGACCGGGACAGATTTCTATGGCTACACCTTC
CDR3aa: CASSPETGTDFYGYTF

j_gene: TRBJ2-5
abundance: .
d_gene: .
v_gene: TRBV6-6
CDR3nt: TGTGCCAGCAGTCCACGAGGCAGCCAAGAGACCCAGTACTTC
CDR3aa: CASSPRGSQETQYF

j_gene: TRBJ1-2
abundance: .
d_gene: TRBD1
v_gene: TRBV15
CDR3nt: TGTGCCACCAGCAGAGATCGGACATCGACAGGGACCTATGGCTACACCTTC
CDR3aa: CATSRDRTSTGTYGYTF

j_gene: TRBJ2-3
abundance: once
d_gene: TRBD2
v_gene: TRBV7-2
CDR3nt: TGTGCCAGCAGCTTCGGTTTTAGCGGGGGGGCCCCAGATACGCAGTATTTT
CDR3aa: CASSFGFSGGAPDTQYF

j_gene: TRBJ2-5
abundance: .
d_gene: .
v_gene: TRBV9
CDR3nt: TGTGCCAGCAGCCAAGGACAGAGTCGGGAGACCCAGTACTTC
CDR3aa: CASSQGQSRETQYF

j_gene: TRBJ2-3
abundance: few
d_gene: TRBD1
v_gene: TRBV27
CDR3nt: TGTGCCAGCAGTCCTCGACAGGGTCAGTTTGATACGCAGTATTTT
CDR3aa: CASSPRQGQFDTQYF

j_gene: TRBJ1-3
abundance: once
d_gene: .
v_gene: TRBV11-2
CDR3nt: TGTGCCAGCAGCATGGTAGGGGCGGGAAACACCATATATTTT
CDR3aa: CASSMVGAGNTIYF

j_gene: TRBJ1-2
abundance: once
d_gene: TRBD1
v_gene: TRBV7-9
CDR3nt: TGTTCCAGCAGCTCAGGGATGACAGGGGACGGAGGCTACACCTTC
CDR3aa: CSSSSGMTGDGGYTF

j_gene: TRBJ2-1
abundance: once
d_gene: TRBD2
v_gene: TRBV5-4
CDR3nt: TGTGCCAGCAGCTTGGTGGGAGCGGGGGGGCCAAACGAGCAGTTCTTC
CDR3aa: CASSLVGAGGPNEQFF

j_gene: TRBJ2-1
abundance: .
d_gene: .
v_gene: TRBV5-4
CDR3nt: TGTGCCAGCAGCTTGAAGGAACTATCGAATGAGCAGTTCTTC
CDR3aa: CASSLKELSNEQFF

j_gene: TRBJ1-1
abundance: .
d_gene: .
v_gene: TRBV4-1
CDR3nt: TGCGCCAGCAGCCTTGGACAGCGAACGAATGAAGCTTTCTTT
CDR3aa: CASSLGQRTNEAFF

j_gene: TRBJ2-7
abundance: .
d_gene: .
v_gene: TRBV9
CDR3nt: TGTGCCAGTGCACCGACAGCCCCCTCCTACGAGCAGTACTTC
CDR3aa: CASAPTAPSYEQYF